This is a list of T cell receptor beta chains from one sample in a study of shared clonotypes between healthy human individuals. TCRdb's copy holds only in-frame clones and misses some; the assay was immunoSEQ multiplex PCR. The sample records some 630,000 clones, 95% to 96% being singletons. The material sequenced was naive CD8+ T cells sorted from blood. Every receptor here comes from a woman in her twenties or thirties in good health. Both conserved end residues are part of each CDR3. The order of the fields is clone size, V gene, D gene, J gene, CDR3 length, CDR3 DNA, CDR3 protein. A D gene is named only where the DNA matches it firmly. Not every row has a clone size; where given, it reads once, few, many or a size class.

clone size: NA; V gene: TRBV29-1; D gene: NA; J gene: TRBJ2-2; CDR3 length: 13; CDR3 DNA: TGCAGCGTTGAAGAGTCGGGGGCCGGGGAGCTGTTTTTT; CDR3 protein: CSVEESGAGELFF
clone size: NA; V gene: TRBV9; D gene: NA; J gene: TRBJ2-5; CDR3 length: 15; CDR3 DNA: TGTGCCAGCAGCGTTGGGTGGGGGAACCAAGAGACCCAGTACTTC; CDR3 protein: CASSVGWGNQETQYF
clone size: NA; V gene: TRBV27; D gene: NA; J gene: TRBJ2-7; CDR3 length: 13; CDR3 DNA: TGTGCCAGCAGTTTAGGGCTATCCTACGAGCAGTACTTC; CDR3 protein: CASSLGLSYEQYF
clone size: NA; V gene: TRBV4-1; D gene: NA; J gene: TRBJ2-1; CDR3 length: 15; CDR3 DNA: TGCGCCAGCAGCCAAGAACAAATCTCCTACAATGAGCAGTTCTTC; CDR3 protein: CASSQEQISYNEQFF
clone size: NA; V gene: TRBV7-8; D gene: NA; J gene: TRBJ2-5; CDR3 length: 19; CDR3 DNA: TGTGCCAGCAGCTTAGTGGGGTGGGGACCTCAGTTTGATCAAGAGACCCAGTACTTC; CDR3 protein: CASSLVGWGPQFDQETQYF
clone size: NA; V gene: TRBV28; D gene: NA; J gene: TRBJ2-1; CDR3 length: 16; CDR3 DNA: TGTGCCAGCAGTTTCTATAGCCCCAGGGCCTCGAATGAGCAGTTCTTC; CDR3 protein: CASSFYSPRASNEQFF
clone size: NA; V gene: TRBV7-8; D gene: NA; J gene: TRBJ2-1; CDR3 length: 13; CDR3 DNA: TGTGCCAGCAGCTTAGGGCTAGCAAATGAGCAGTTCTTC; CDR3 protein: CASSLGLANEQFF
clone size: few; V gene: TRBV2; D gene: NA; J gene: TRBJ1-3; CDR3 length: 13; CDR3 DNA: TGTGCCAGCTATAAACAGGGAACGAACACCATATATTTT; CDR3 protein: CASYKQGTNTIYF
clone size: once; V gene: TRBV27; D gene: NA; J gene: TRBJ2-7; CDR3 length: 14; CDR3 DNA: TGTGCCAGCAGTTGGATACAGGGAGCCTACGAGCAGTACTTC; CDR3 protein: CASSWIQGAYEQYF
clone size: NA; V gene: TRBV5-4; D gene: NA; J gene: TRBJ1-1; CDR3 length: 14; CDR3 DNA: TGTGCCAGCAGCTTGGACCTAGGGGACACTGAAGCTTTCTTT; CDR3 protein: CASSLDLGDTEAFF
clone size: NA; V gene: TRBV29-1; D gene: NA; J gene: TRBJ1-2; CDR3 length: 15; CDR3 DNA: TGCAGCGTTGAAGTTAACACGTACCTAGACTATGGCTACACCTTC; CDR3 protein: CSVEVNTYLDYGYTF
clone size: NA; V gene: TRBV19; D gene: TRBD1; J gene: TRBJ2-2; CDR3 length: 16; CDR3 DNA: TGTGCCAGTATAGGGAACAGGGGGCAGGACACCGGGGAGCTGTTTTTT; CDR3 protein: CASIGNRGQDTGELFF
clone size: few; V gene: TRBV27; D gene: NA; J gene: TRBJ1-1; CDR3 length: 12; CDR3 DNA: TGTGCCAGCAGGTCAGGACTTTTTGAAGCTTTCTTT; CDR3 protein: CASRSGLFEAFF
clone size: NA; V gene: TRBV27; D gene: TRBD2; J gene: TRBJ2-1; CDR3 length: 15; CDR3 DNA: TGTGCCAGCAGTTTGGGGGGGAATGGGTACAATGAGCAGTTCTTC; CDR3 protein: CASSLGGNGYNEQFF
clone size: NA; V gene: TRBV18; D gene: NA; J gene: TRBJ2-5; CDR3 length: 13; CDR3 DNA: TGTGCCAGCTCACCCTGGCCAGGCGAGACCCAGTACTTC; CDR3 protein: CASSPWPGETQYF
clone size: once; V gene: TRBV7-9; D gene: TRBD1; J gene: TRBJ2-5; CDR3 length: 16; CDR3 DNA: TGTGCCAGCAGCTTAGTGGGACAGGGTTTAATAGAGACCCAGTACTTC; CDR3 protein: CASSLVGQGLIETQYF
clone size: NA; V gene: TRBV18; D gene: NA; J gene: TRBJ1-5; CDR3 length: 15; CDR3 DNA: TGTGCCAGCTCACCATACGACGCGGTCAATCAGCCCCAGCATTTT; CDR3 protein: CASSPYDAVNQPQHF
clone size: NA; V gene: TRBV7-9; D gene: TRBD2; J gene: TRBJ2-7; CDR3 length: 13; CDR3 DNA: TGTGCCAGCCAGACTAGCGGGAGTTACGAGCAGTACTTC; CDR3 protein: CASQTSGSYEQYF
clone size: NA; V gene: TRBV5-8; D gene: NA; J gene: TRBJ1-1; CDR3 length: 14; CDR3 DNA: TGTGCCAGCAGCATCGCAGGGGCGAACACTGAAGCTTTCTTT; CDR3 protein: CASSIAGANTEAFF
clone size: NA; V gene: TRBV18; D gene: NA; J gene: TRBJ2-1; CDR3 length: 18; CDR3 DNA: TGTGCCAGCTCGCCGGGACTCTCCGCCCCGAGCTCCTACAATGAGCAGTTCTTC; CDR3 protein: CASSPGLSAPSSYNEQFF
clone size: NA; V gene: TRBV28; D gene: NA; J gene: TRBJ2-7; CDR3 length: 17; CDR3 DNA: TGTGCCAGCAGCTCCTTGGAGTCAGCGGGGACACTTCGGGAGCAGTACTTC; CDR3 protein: CASSSLESAGTLREQYF
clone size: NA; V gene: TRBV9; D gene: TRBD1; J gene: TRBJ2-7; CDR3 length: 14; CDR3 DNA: TGTGCCAGCAGCCCCTGGGACAGTCACTACGAGCAGTACTTC; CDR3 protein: CASSPWDSHYEQYF
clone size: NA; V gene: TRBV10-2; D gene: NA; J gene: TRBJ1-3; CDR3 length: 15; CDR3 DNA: TGCGCCAGCAGAGATGGGGTTGCCTCTGGAAACACCATATATTTT; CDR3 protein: CASRDGVASGNTIYF
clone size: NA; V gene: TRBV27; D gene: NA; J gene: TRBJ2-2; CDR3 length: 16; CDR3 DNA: TGTGCCAGCAGTTTATACTCACCTAGCGTCACCGGGGAGCTGTTTTTT; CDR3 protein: CASSLYSPSVTGELFF
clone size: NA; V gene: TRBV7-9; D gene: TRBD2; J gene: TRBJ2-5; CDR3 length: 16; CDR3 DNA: TGTGCCAGCAGCTTAAGTCCGGGACTAGCGTACGAGACCCAGTACTTC; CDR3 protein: CASSLSPGLAYETQYF
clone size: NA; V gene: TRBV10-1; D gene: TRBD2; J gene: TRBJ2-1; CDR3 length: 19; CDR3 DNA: TGCGCCAGCAGTGAAGGGACTAGCGGGAGGATGGCTTTCTACAATGAGCAGTTCTTC; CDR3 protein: CASSEGTSGRMAFYNEQFF
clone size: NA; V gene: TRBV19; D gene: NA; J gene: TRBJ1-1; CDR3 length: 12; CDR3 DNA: TGTGCCAGTAGTATTAAGAACACTGAAGCTTTCTTT; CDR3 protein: CASSIKNTEAFF
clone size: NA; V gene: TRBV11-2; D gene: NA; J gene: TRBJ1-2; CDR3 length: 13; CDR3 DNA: NA; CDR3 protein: CASSLGVARGITF
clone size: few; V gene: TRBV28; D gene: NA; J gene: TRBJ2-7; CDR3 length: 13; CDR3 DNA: TGTGCCAGCACGGCCGCCGGGACCTACGAGCAGTACTTC; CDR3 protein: CASTAAGTYEQYF
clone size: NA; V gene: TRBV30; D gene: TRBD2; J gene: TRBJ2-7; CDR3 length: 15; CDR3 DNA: TGTGCCTGGAGTTTGAGCGGGAGGTTAGACGACGAGCAGTACTTC; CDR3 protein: CAWSLSGRLDDEQYF
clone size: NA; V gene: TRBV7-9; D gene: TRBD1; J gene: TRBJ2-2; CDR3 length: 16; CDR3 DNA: TGTGCCAGCAGACGTAAGACAGGGGTTGACACCGGGGAGCTGTTTTTT; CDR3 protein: CASRRKTGVDTGELFF
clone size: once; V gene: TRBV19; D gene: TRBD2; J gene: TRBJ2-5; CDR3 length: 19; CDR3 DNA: TGTGCCAGTAGTATCGGTTATCGGACTAGCGGGAGATCTCTTCAGACCCAGTACTTC; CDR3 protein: CASSIGYRTSGRSLQTQYF
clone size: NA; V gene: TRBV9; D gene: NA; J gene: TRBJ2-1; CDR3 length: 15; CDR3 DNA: TGTGCCAGCAGCGACCAGGGGAGCGGGTACAATGAGCAGTTCTTC; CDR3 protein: CASSDQGSGYNEQFF
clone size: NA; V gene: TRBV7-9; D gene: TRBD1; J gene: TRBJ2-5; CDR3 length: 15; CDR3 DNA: TGTGCCAGCAGCTCCGGGACAGGGGGCAGGGAGACCCAGTACTTC; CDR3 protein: CASSSGTGGRETQYF
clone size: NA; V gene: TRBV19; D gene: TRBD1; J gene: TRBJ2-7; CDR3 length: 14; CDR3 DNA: TGTGCCAGTGGAACAGGGACAGGGCTCTACGAGCAGTACTTC; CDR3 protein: CASGTGTGLYEQYF
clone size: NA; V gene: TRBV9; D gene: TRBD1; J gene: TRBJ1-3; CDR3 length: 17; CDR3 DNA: TGTGCCAGCAGCCCCCTGGGACAGGGGGCCCCGCCGCACACCATATATTTT; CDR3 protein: CASSPLGQGAPPHTIYF
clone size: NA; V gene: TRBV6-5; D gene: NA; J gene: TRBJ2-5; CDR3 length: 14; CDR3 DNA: TGTGCCAGCAGTTTTGACTCGGGTCAAGAGACCCAGTACTTC; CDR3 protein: CASSFDSGQETQYF
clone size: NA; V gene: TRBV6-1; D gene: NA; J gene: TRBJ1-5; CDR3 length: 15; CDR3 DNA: TGTGCCAGCAGTGAAGTAACGGGAAGCAATCAGCCCCAGCATTTT; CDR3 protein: CASSEVTGSNQPQHF
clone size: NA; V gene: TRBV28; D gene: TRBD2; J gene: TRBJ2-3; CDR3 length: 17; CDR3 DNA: TGTGCCAGCAGTTTCCCTAGCGGGGTTACTAGCACAGATACGCAGTATTTT; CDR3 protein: CASSFPSGVTSTDTQYF
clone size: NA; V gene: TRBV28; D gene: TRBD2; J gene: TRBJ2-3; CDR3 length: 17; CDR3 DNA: TGTGCCACCTCTTTCGGACTAGCGGACTTCTTGGCAGATACGCAGTATTTT; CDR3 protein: CATSFGLADFLADTQYF
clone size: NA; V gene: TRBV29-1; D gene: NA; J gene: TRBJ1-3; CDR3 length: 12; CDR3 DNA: TGCAGCGCTAGGGAATCTGGAAACACCATATATTTT; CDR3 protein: CSARESGNTIYF
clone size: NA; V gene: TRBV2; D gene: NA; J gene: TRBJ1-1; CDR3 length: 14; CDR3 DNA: TGTGCCAGCAGTGGGGAAGAGGGGGTCACTGAAGCTTTCTTT; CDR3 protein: CASSGEEGVTEAFF
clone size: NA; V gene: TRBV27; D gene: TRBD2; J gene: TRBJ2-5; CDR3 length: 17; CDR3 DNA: TGTGCCAGCAGTACCGGGACTAGCGGGAGACCGGGAGAGACCCAGTACTTC; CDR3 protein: CASSTGTSGRPGETQYF
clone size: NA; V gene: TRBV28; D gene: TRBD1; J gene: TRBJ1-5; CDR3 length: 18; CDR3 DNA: TGTGCCAGCACCCCTACTCTTCCCGGACAGGAAGGGAGACAGCCCCAGCATTTT; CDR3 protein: CASTPTLPGQEGRQPQHF
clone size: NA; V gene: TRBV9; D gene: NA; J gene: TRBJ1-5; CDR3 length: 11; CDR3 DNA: TGTGCCAGCAGCAGTCTTCAGCCCCAGCATTTT; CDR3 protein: CASSSLQPQHF
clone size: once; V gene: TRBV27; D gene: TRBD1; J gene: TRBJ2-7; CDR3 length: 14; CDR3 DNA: TGTGCCAGCAGGTCGGGACAGGGGTTATACGAGCAGTACTTC; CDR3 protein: CASRSGQGLYEQYF
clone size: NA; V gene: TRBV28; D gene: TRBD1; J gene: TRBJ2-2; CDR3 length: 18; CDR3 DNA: TGTGCCAGCAGTTTAGATGGTTTAGTACAGGGGGACACCGGGGAGCTGTTTTTT; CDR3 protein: CASSLDGLVQGDTGELFF
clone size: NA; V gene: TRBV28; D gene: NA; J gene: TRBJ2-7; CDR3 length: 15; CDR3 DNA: TGTGCCAGCGGTCAAATCCCGGACAGTTACTACGAGCAGTACTTC; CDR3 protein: CASGQIPDSYYEQYF
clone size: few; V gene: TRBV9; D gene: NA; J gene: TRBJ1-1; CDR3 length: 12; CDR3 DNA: TGTGCCAGCAGCCCCGATGGGACTGAAGCTTTCTTT; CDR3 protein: CASSPDGTEAFF
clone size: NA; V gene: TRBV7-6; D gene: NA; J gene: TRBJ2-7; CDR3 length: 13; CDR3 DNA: TGTGCCAGCAGCTTAGCCGATTTACACGAGCAGTACTTC; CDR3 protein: CASSLADLHEQYF
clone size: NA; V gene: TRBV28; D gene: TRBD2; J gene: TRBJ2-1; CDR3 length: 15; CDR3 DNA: TGTGCCAGCAGTTCGACTAGCGGATATACTGGTGAGCAGTTCTTC; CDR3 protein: CASSSTSGYTGEQFF
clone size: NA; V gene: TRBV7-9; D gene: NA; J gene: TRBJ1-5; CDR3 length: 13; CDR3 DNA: TGTGCTATGACTCGGGTTTTAGATCAGCCCCAGCATTTT; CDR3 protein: CAMTRVLDQPQHF
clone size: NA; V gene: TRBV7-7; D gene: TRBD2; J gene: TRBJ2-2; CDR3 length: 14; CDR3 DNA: TGTGCCAGCAGCACGAGCGGGAGGACCGGGGAGCTGTTTTTT; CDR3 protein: CASSTSGRTGELFF
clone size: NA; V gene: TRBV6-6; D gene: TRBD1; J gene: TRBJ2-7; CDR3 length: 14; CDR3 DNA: TGTGCCAGCAGCCCGACAGGGGATGTCTACGAGCAGTACTTC; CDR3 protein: CASSPTGDVYEQYF
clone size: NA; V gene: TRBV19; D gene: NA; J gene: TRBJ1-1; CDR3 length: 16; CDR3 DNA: TGTGCCAGTAGTCCGCCGTTAGACTTTATGAACACTGAAGCTTTCTTT; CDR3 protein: CASSPPLDFMNTEAFF
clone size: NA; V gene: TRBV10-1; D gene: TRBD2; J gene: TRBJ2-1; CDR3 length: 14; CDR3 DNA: TGCGCCAGCAGCGACTCGACTAGCGGGCTAAAGCAGTTCTTC; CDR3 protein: CASSDSTSGLKQFF
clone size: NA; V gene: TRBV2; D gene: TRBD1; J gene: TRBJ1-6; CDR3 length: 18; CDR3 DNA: TGTGCCAGCAGAGAAGGACAGGATTATAGCTCCTATAATTCACCCCTCCACTTT; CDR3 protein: CASREGQDYSSYNSPLHF
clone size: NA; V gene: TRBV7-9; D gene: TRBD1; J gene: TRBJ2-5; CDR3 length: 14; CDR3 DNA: TGTGCCAGCAGCGAGACAGGGGTTGTAGAGACCCAGTACTTC; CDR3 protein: CASSETGVVETQYF
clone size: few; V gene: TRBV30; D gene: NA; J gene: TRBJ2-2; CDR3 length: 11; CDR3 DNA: TGTGCCTGGAGTGTAGCGGGGGAGCTGTTTTTT; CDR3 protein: CAWSVAGELFF